The clone carrying this T cell receptor beta chain has just one count. Its target is not known. This entry belongs to a study of shared clonotypes between healthy human individuals. Study as a whole: Aged 18 to 49, the donors were a couple of women and a few men. Notes on the study in general: Roughly 5% of naive CD4 clonotypes were shared across four donors. In contrast to clonotypes shared by all four donors, non-shared clonotypes had lower generation probabilities.

Trimming cost V 2 bases and J 5 bases; bases outside gene matches: 3. The CDR3 loop spans 14 amino acids. The germline V gene encodes CDR1 SEHNR and CDR2 FQNEAQ (reference sequence). CD45RO-negative cells were positively selected for CCR7, leaving out terminally differentiated effector memory CD45RA+ cells. The method was immunoSEQ multiplex PCR; TCRdb's version includes in-frame clones alone and lacks a portion of them. The data hold about 1,800,000 clones, with about 95% observed a single time. The sequence derives from a man in his late teens or twenties in good health. Input material: naive CD8+ T cells sorted from blood. The V call is TRBV7-9, the J call TRBJ2-7; 10 nucleotides agree with TRBD1. CDR3 in DNA: TGTGCCAGCAGCTTAAGGACAGGGGGAGACGAGCAGTACTTC. As protein: CASSLRTGGDEQYF.